What follows are 17 T cell receptor beta chains derived from one specimen sequenced in a study of cytomegalovirus exposure and HLA in healthy donors. Amplification used 60 Vbeta primers and 13 Jbeta primers. Data came from immunoSEQ multiplex PCR; TCRdb stores just in-frame clones and leaves some out. The table shows over 90,000 clones, with approximately 70% occurring only once. The sequenced material came from PBMCs. These receptor sequences come from a man aged 35 to 55 in good health and CMV-seronegative.

The V gene is TRBV5-1, the J gene TRBJ2-1; TRBD2 is a possible D gene (5 bases). The CDR3 is made up of 16 amino acids. In germline, CDR1 is SGHRS, CDR2 YFSETQ. V was clipped by 6 bases and J by 0 bases, with 16 bases between them. The DNA of the CDR3 is TGCGCCAGCACCAGTGTTATTCGGGGCTCCTACAATGAGCAGTTCTTC. Its protein is CASTSVIRGSYNEQFF.

The J gene is TRBJ1-6, the V gene TRBV5-8; 11 positions match TRBD1. This CDR3 contains 14 residues. Losses at the gene ends were 3 bases for V and 10 bases for J; bases not matched to a gene: 3. CDR1 and CDR2 (germline): SGHTS, YDEGEE. The CDR3: CASSWDRGNSPLHF. CDR3 nucleotides: TGTGCCAGCAGCTGGGACAGGGGGAACTCACCCCTCCACTTT.

V gene TRBV5-6 combines with J gene TRBJ2-2; perhaps TRBD2 as D (5 bases). Germline assignment: CDR1 SGHDT and CDR2 YYEEEE. CDR3 length: 17 amino acids. The V and J ends lost 4 bases and 4 bases respectively, with 20 bases between them. The CDR3 DNA reads as TGTGCCAGCAGCCCTCCCCTAGCACGTGGTTTCACCGGGGAGCTGTTTTTT. Amino acid sequence: CASSPPLARGFTGELFF.

The chain links TRBV11-3 to TRBJ2-7, with TRBD2 as a possible D gene (6 bases). The germline gives CDR1 SGHNT, CDR2 YENEEA. The length of the CDR3 is 15 residues. V lost 1 base, J lost 3 bases, and 13 bases lay in between. CDR3 in DNA: TGTGCCAGCAGCTTAGTGGGGGAGGAGAACTACGAGCAGTACTTC. It is translated as CASSLVGEENYEQYF.

V gene TRBV7-9 combines with J gene TRBJ2-3, with D possibly matching TRBD2 (6 bases). Germline V CDR1 and CDR2: SEHNR, FQNEAQ (reference sequence). CDR3 length: 14 residues. Trimming stripped 3 bases from V and 0 bases from J, with 7 bases between. CDR3 sequence: CASSFAGSTDTQYF. The DNA for the CDR3 is TGTGCCAGCAGCTTCGCGGGAAGCACAGATACGCAGTATTTT.

The chain carries TRBV15 and TRBJ2-7; D is possibly TRBD1 (6 bases). V lost 3 bases, J lost 0 bases, and 12 bases lay in between. The germline V gene has CDR1 LNHNV and CDR2 YYDKDF (reference sequence). The CDR3 spans 15 residues. The CDR3 region has the DNA TGTGCCACCAGCAGGTTCCGGGACACCTCCTACGAGCAGTACTTC. Its translation is CATSRFRDTSYEQYF.

CDR3 amino acids: CASSRDRTTDTQYF. CDR3 in DNA: TGTGCCAGCAGCCGGGACAGGACGACAGATACGCAGTATTTT. This chain connects TRBV2 to TRBJ2-3; TRBD1 agrees at 8 bases. The CDR3 contains 14 residues. Germline V gene sequence: CDR1 SNHLY, CDR2 FYNNEI. The V gene end was trimmed by 6 bases and the J gene end by 3 bases; junction bases not matched to a gene: 5. Full variable domain (rest looked up from reference TRBV2 and TRBJ2-3): EPEVTQTPSHQVTQMGQEVILRCVPISNHLYFYWYRQILGQKVEFLVSFYNNEISEKSEIFDDQFSVERPDGSNFTLKIRSTKLEDSAMYFCASSRDRTTDTQYFGPGTRLTVL.

This clone was found once. This chain's CDR3 is CASSVLFDTQYF. CDR3 in DNA: TGTGCCAGTAGTGTCCTTTTCGATACGCAGTATTTT. This chain uses TRBV19 with TRBJ2-3, with D unresolved. Germline V gives CDR1 LNHDA, CDR2 SQIVND (reference sequence). V lost 5 bases, J lost 6 bases, and 9 bases lay in between. The CDR3 has 12 residues. The full variable domain, completed using reference TRBV19 and TRBJ2-3, is DGGITQSPKYLFRKEGQNVTLSCEQNLNHDAMYWYRQDPGQGLRLIYYSQIVNDFQKGDIAEGYSVSREKKESFPLTVTSAQKNPTAFYLCASSVLFDTQYFGPGTRLTVL.

This rearrangement joins TRBV7-6 to TRBJ2-5; 10 bases line up with TRBD2. With 5 bases clipped from V and 2 bases from J, the junction kept 23 bases outside the gene matches. CDR1 SGHVS and CDR2 FNYEAQ come from the germline V gene. The CDR3 spans 21 residues. CDR3 nucleotide sequence: TGTGCCAGCAGCGTAGGAGAATTTGCAGAGTTATGGACTAGCGGTCAAGAGACCCAGTACTTC. Translating it yields CASSVGEFAELWTSGQETQYF.

This clone has only one observation. This chain uses TRBV2 with TRBJ1-2; no reliable D call. V lost 3 bases to trimming and J lost 8 bases, with 10 bases between them. Germline loops: CDR1 SNHLY, CDR2 FYNNEI. The CDR3 is made up of 12 amino acids. The CDR3 region is CASSDRRRGYTF. DNA for the CDR3: TGTGCCAGCAGTGACCGACGGCGGGGCTACACCTTC.

The V gene is TRBV2, the J gene TRBJ2-3, with D hard to call. The CDR3 length is 12 residues. V lost 2 bases and J 4 bases, leaving 4 bases between the germline ends. Germline values: CDR1 SNHLY, CDR2 FYNNEI. DNA for the CDR3: TGTGCCAGCAGTGAACTACCAGATACGCAGTATTTT. Translated: CASSELPDTQYF.

This rearrangement joins TRBV4-1 to TRBJ1-5; no reliable D call. Germline-derived CDR1 and CDR2 are MGHRA and YSYEKL. With 3 bases removed from V and 7 bases from J, the gap between germline ends came to 13 bases. This CDR3 has 14 residues. The CDR3 DNA reads as TGCGCCAGCAGCCACATGGACGGGGAACAGCCCCAGCATTTT. Translated: CASSHMDGEQPQHF.

The chain couples TRBV2 to TRBJ1-4; tentatively, D is TRBD1 (5 bases). The V end was cut by 8 bases, the J end by 15 bases, with 16 bases between. CDR3 length equals 11 residues. The germline V gene encodes CDR1 SNHLY and CDR2 FYNNEI. The CDR3 loop is CASRGEGIMFF. DNA for the CDR3: TGTGCCAGCCGGGGGGAGGGCATAATGTTTTTT.

In its sample, this clone was seen a few times. This chain joins TRBV7-9 and TRBJ1-5, with 7 bases identical to TRBD1. There are 14 residues in the CDR3. J gave up 7 bases and V 6 bases, and 9 bases lay outside the gene matches. Germline assignment: CDR1 SEHNR and CDR2 FQNEAQ (reference sequence). Here the CDR3 DNA reads TGTGCCAGCAGTCTCGAAGGGGGCCGGCAGCCCCAGCATTTT. Translation gives CASSLEGGRQPQHF.

The rearrangement links TRBV5-1 to TRBJ2-7, with D perhaps TRBD1 (5 bases). The CDR3 sequence is 14 residues long. Germline V gene sequence: CDR1 SGHRS, CDR2 YFSETQ. Trimming took off 0 bases at V and 0 bases at J, with 7 bases between the two ends. CDR3 in DNA: TGCGCCAGCAGCTTGGTACAGGCCTCCTACGAGCAGTACTTC. Residues: CASSLVQASYEQYF.

The count of this clone is one. V is TRBV5-1 and J is TRBJ2-7; 8 bases align to TRBD2. Germline V lookup: CDR1 SGHRS, CDR2 YFSETQ. The CDR3 has 14 residues. The V and J ends lost 2 bases and 2 bases, in that order; junction bases with no gene match: 3. CDR3 sequence: CASSFGREAYEQYF. CDR3 coding DNA: TGCGCCAGCAGCTTCGGGCGGGAGGCCTACGAGCAGTACTTC.

The rearrangement joins TRBV28 to TRBJ1-5; a weak D match, TRBD1 (5 bases). This CDR3 contains 15 residues. In germline, CDR1 is MDHEN, CDR2 SYDVKM. The V and J ends lost 2 bases and 4 bases respectively, with 12 bases between them. The CDR3 region has the DNA TGTGCCAGCAGTTTACGCCAGGGTAGTAATCAGCCCCAGCATTTT. Amino acids: CASSLRQGSNQPQHF.